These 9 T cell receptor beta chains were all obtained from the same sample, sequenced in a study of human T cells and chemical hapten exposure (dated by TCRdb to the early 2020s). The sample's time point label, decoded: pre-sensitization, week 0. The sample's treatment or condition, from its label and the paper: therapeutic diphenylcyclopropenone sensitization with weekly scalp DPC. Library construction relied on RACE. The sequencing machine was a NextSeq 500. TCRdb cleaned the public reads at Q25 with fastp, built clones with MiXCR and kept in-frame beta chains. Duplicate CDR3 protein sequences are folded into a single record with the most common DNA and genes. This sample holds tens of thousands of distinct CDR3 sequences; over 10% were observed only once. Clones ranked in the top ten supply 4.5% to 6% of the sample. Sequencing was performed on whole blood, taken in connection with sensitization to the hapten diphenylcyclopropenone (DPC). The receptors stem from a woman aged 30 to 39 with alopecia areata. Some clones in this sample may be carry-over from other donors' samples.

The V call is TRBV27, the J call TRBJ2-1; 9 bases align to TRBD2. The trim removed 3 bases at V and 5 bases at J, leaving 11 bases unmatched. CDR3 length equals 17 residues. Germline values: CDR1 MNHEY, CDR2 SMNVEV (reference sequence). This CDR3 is CASSLGPRAGGDNEQFF. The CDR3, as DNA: TGTGCCAGCAGTTTGGGCCCCCGAGCGGGAGGAGACAATGAGCAGTTCTTC.

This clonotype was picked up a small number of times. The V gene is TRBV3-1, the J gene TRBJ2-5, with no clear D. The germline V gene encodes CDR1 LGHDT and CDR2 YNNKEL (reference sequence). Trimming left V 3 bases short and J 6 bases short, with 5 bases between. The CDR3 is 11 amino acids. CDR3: CASSQLKTQYF. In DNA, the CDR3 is TGTGCCAGCAGCCAGTTAAAGACCCAGTACTTC.

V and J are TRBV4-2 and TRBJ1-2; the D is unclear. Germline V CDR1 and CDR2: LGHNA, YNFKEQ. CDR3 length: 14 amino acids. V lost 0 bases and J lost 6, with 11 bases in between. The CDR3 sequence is CASSQDVRSDGYTF. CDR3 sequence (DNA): TGTGCCAGCAGCCAAGATGTACGCTCCGATGGCTACACCTTC.

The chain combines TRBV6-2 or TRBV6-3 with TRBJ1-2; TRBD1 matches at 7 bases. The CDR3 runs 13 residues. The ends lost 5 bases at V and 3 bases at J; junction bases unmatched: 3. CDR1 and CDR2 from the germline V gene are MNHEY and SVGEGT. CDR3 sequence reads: CASSTRGDYGYTF. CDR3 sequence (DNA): TGTGCCAGCAGTACCAGGGGGGACTATGGCTACACCTTC.

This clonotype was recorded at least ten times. Here the CDR3 reads CASSRGRFSYEQYF. The CDR3 nucleotides read TGTGCCAGCAGCCGGGGACGGTTCTCCTACGAGCAGTACTTC. This sequence joins TRBV7-2 and TRBJ2-7; TRBD1 or TRBD2 may be the D gene (5 bases each). V shed 5 bases and J shed 0 bases, with 11 bases lying between them. CDR1 is SGHTA and CDR2 is FQGNSA in the germline V gene. The CDR3 loop spans 14 amino acids.

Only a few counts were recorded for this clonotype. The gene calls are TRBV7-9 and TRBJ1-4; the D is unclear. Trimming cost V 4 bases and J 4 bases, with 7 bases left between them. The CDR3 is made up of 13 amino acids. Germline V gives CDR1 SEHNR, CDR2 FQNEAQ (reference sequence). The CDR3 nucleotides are TGTGCCAGCAGCTCCCAGAATAATGAAAAACTGTTTTTT. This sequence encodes CASSSQNNEKLFF.

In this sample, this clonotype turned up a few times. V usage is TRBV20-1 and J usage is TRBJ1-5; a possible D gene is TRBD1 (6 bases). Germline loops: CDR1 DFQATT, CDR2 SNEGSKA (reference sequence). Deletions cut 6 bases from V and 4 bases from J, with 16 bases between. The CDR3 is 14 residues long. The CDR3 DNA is TGCAGTGCCCACAGGGTGAGGCTTAATCAGCCCCAGCATTTT. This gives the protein CSAHRVRLNQPQHF.

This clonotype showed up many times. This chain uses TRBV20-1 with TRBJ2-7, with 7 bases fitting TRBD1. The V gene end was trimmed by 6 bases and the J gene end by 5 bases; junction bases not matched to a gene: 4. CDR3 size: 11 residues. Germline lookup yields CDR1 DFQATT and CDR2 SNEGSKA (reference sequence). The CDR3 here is CSARTGDEQYF. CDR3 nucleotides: TGCAGTGCAAGGACAGGTGACGAGCAGTACTTC.

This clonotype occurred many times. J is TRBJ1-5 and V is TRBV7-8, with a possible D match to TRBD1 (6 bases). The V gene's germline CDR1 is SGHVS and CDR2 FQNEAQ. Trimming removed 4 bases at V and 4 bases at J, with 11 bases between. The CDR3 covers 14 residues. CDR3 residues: CASSSTGTNQPQHF. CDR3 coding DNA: TGTGCCAGCAGCTCGACAGGAACTAATCAGCCCCAGCATTTT.